This TCR beta chain comes out of a study of T cells in Graves' hyperthyroidism and ophthalmopathy. Germline V CDR1 and CDR2: SGHTA, FQGNSA. The CDR3 runs to 15 residues. Trimming left V 5 bases short and J 8 bases short, with 18 bases between. Regarding this clonotype: Antigen: not known.

The study included ophthalmopathy patients with Clinical Activity Score at least 3, NOSPECS grade at least 4 and duration under 3 months. Amplified TCR beta CDR3 regions derived from RNA transcripts. An initial round of RT-PCR targeting the TCR CDR3 relied on the HTBI primer set. TCRdb re-analysed the multiplex PCR reads in MiXCR, keeping a single row per CDR3 protein. The sample contains a few hundred thousand distinct CDR3 sequences, about 18% of which appear only once. Study-wide results and caveats: Most thyroid clonotypes that were expanded above 0.001 also turned up in blood. In simple terms, a model built on 13 V-J features told ophthalmopathy apart from stable hyperthyroidism.

The sequenced material came from blood. This TCR was recovered from a man between 18 and 29 years old with Graves' ophthalmopathy. This rearrangement joins TRBV7-2 to TRBJ1-4; TRBD1 might be the D (6 bases). The DNA for the CDR3 is TGTGCCAGCAGCCTAAACAGGGATGTACGCGAAAAACTGTTTTTT. Translating it yields CASSLNRDVREKLFF.